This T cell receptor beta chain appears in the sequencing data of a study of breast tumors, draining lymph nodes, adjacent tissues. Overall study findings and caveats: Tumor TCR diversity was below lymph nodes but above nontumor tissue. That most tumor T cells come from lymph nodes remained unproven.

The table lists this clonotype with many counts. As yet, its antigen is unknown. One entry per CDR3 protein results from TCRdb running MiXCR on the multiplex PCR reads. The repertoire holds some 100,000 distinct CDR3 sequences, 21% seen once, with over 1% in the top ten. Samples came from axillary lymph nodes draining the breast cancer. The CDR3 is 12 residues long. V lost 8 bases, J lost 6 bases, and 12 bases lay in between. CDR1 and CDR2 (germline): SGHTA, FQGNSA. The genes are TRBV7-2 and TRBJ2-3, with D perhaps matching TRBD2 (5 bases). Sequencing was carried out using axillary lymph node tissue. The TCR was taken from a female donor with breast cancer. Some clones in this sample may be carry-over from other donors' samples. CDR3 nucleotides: TGTGCCAGCCGCGATCGGGGTGATACGCAGTATTTT. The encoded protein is CASRDRGDTQYF.